The T cell receptor beta chain under discussion was sequenced for a study of OX40 agonist ivuxolimab in advanced cancers. At the level of the study: Antecedent anti-PD-1, anti-PD-L1 or anti-CTLA-4 therapy was permissible, with roughly 36% having received some.

About this clone: Its antigen remains unidentified.

This CDR3 comprises 14 residues. The V gene's germline CDR1 is LNHDA and CDR2 SQIVND (reference sequence). The germline V and J ends were trimmed by 8 bases and 5 bases, with 19 bases remaining between them. Profiled with immunoSEQ multiplex PCR; TCRdb holds only in-frame clones, not every one. The sample holds 55,000 to 65,000 clones, just over 90% seen once. Patients were ruled out by autoimmune disease history or systemic immunosuppression. General study results and limits: Averaged across samples, CD8+ T cells carried more expanded clones than CD4+ did. The specificity for antigen of the expanded peripheral T cells was not determined.

The source is an adult with an advanced solid tumor such as melanoma, head and neck, liver or kidney cancer. This sample comprised CD4+ or CD8+ T cells sorted from blood, obtained in a trial of the OX40 agonist ivuxolimab. V is TRBV19 and J is TRBJ2-7; the D gene is possibly TRBD2 (6 bases). The CDR3 nucleotides read TGTGCCAGTCAATTCCAGGCGGGGATCGACGAGCAGTACTTC. This translates into CASQFQAGIDEQYF.